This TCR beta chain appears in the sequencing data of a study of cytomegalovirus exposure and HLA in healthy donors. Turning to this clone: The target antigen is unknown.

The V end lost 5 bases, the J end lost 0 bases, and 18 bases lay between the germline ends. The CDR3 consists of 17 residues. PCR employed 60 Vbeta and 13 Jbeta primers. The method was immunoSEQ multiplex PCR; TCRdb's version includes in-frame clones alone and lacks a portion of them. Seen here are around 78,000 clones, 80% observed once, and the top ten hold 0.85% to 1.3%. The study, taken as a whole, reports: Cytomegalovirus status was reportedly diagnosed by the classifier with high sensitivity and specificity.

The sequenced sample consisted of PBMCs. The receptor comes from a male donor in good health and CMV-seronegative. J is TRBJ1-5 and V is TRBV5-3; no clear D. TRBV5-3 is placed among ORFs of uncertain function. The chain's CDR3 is CARRIPTGKTSNQPQHF. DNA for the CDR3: TGTGCCAGAAGAATACCGACCGGGAAAACTAGCAATCAGCCCCAGCATTTT.